This T cell receptor beta chain emerged from a study of cytomegalovirus exposure and HLA in healthy donors. A multiplex PCR was run with 60 Vbeta primers and 13 Jbeta primers. Some clones are missing from TCRdb's copy, which holds only in-frame ones; the method was immunoSEQ multiplex PCR. Here the sample spans about 130,000 clones, roughly 80% being singletons. This clone was observed a handful of times. Its antigen is currently unknown. CDR1 is SGHDN and CDR2 is FVKESK in the germline V gene. V lost 5 bases to trimming and J lost 8 bases, with 13 bases between them. The CDR3 runs 14 residues. Study findings and constraints: The records held CMV serostatus as the only immune exposure information.

This sequence was found in a woman aged 60-70 years in good health and CMV-seronegative. The chain couples TRBV14 to TRBJ1-6; D may be TRBD1 (6 bases). Sample: PBMCs. CDR3 DNA sequence: TGTGCCAGCAGCTCTACAGGGTCATATTCACCCCTCCACTTT. Translated, it gives CASSSTGSYSPLHF.